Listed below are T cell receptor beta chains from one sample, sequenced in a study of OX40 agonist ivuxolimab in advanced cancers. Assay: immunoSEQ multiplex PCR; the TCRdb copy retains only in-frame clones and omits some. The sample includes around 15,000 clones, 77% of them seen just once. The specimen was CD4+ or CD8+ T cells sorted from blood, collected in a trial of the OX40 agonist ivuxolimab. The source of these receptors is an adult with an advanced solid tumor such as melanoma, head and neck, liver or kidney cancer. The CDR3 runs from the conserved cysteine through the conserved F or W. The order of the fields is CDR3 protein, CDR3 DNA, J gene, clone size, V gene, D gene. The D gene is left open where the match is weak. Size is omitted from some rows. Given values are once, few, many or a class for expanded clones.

CASSWFSGNNQPQHF,TGTGCCAGCAGCTGGTTTTCGGGTAACAATCAGCCCCAGCATTTT,TRBJ1-5,.,TRBV5-5,.
CASSLLTGNQPQHF,TGTGCCAGCAGTTTACTTACAGGCAATCAGCCCCAGCATTTT,TRBJ1-5,.,TRBV27,.
CASSVPSGAQGETQYF,TGTGCCAGCAGCGTCCCTAGCGGAGCACAAGGGGAGACCCAGTACTTC,TRBJ2-5,.,TRBV11-2,TRBD2
CASSEAGGSTDTQYF,TGTGCCAGCAGTGAGGCGGGAGGGAGCACAGATACGCAGTATTTT,TRBJ2-3,.,TRBV6-1,TRBD2
CASSLAGGYEQYF,TGTGCCAGCAGTTTAGCGGGAGGTTACGAGCAGTACTTC,TRBJ2-7,.,TRBV6-5,TRBD2
CASSQESSGNSYEQYF,TGCGCCAGCAGCCAAGAGAGTAGCGGTAATTCCTACGAGCAGTACTTC,TRBJ2-7,medium-sized,TRBV4-1,.
CASKLAGANTGELFF,TGTGCCAGTAAATTAGCGGGAGCGAACACCGGGGAGCTGTTTTTT,TRBJ2-2,.,TRBV19,TRBD2
CASSLGQFNEKLFF,TGTGCCAGCAGCTTGGGACAGTTTAATGAAAAACTGTTTTTT,TRBJ1-4,.,TRBV5-6,.
CASSDGGRRTDTQYF,TGTGCCAGCAGTGACGGCGGGAGAAGAACAGATACGCAGTATTTT,TRBJ2-3,.,TRBV2,TRBD2
CATEGLNTEAFF,TGTGCCACCGAGGGGTTGAACACTGAAGCTTTCTTT,TRBJ1-1,few,TRBV7-9,.
CASSSQGPQPQHF,TGTGCCAGCAGCTCACAGGGGCCCCAGCCCCAGCATTTT,TRBJ1-5,once,TRBV7-8,TRBD1
CASGPMGGGGDTQYF,TGTGCCAGCGGTCCGATGGGGGGCGGCGGAGATACGCAGTATTTT,TRBJ2-3,.,TRBV7-6,.
CASRLAGPANEQFF,TGTGCCAGCCGTCTAGCGGGACCCGCGAATGAGCAGTTCTTC,TRBJ2-1,few,TRBV5-4,TRBD2
CAISESISRTGGLNEQFF,TGTGCCATCAGTGAGTCGATTTCTCGGACAGGGGGACTCAATGAGCAGTTCTTC,TRBJ2-1,once,TRBV10-3,TRBD1
CASSTGTGVHEKLFF,TGTGCCAGCAGCACAGGGACAGGGGTGCACGAAAAACTGTTTTTT,TRBJ1-4,few,TRBV5-6,TRBD1
CASSLGGQPTNEKLFF,TGCGCCAGCAGCTTGGGGGGACAGCCAACTAATGAAAAACTGTTTTTT,TRBJ1-4,.,TRBV5-1,TRBD1
CATSRETGIQPQHF,TGTGCCACCAGCAGGGAGACAGGGATTCAGCCCCAGCATTTT,TRBJ1-5,.,TRBV15,TRBD1
CASSEVVRGAYEQYF,TGTGCCAGCAGTGAAGTAGTTAGGGGCGCCTACGAGCAGTACTTC,TRBJ2-7,.,TRBV6-1,.
CASSLVGGVSPEQFF,TGCGCCAGCAGCTTGGTTGGGGGAGTAAGTCCTGAGCAGTTCTTC,TRBJ2-1,.,TRBV5-1,.
CASSIGSEQYF,TGTGCCAGTAGTATCGGTTCCGAGCAGTACTTC,TRBJ2-7,.,TRBV19,.
CASSQTVSGNTIYF,TGTGCCAGCAGCCAGACAGTGTCTGGAAACACCATATATTTT,TRBJ1-3,.,TRBV7-6,.
CASSRDRGDNEQFF,TGTGCCAGTAGCCGGGACAGGGGTGACAATGAGCAGTTCTTC,TRBJ2-1,.,TRBV19,TRBD1